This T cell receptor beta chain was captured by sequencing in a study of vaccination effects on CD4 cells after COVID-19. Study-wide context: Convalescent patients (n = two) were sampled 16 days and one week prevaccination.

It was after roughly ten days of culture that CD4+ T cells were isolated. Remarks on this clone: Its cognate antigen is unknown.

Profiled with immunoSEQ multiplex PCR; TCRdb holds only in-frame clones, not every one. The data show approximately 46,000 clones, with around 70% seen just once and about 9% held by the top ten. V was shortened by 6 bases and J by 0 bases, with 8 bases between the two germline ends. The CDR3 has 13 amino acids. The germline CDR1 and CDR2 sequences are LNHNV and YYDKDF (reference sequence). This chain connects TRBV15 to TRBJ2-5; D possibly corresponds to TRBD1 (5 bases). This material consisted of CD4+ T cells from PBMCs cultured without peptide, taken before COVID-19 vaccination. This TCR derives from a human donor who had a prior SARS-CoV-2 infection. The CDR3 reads CATRTGYQETQYF. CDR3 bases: TGTGCCACCAGAACAGGCTACCAAGAGACCCAGTACTTC.